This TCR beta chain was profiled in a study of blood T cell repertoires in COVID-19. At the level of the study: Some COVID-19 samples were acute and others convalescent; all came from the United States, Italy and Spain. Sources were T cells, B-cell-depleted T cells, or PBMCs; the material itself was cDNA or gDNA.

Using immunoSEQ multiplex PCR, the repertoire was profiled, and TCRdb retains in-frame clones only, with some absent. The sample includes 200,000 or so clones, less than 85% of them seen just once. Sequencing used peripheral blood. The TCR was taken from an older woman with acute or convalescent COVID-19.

CDR3 region: CASSLVGQFANTGELFF. The CDR3 DNA sequence: TGTGCCAGTAGTCTTGTTGGACAGTTCGCGAACACCGGGGAGCTGTTTTTT. The chain combines TRBV19 with TRBJ2-2; perhaps TRBD1 as D (6 bases). V lost 5 bases to trimming and J lost 0 bases, with 16 bases between them. Looked up from germline, CDR1 is LNHDA and CDR2 is SQIVND (reference sequence). There are 17 residues in the CDR3.